Listed below are T cell receptor beta chains from one sample, sequenced in a study of blood T cells in healthy people across ages. TCRdb fed the 5' RACE reads into MiXCR, producing one record per CDR3 protein. The table has about 290,000 distinct CDR3 sequences, 25% to 30% seen once. The sequenced material came from blood. Receptor source: an older woman in good health. Both conserved end residues are part of each CDR3. Each record gives: J gene, D gene, clone size, V gene, CDR3 protein, CDR3 DNA. A D gene is named only where the DNA matches it firmly. Only part of the rows carry a size: once, few, many, or a class if the clone is expanded.

>TRBJ2-5|.|.|TRBV6-2/TRBV6-3
CASSNRQGAETQYF
TGTGCCAGCAGTAACCGACAAGGGGCTGAGACCCAGTACTTC
>TRBJ1-1|.|.|TRBV11-2
CASSLAPEANTEAFF
TGTGCCAGCAGCTTAGCTCCGGAGGCGAACACTGAAGCTTTCTTT
>TRBJ2-4|.|few|TRBV29-1
CSVGLGGEPPFAKNIQYF
TGCAGCGTCGGACTTGGTGGGGAACCCCCTTTCGCCAAAAACATTCAGTACTTC
>TRBJ1-1|.|few|TRBV7-2
CASSSGPGTEAFF
TGTGCCAGCAGCTCGGGACCGGGCACTGAAGCTTTCTTT
>TRBJ2-1|TRBD2|.|TRBV29-1
CSVGLAGGVGNEQFF
TGCAGCGTCGGACTAGCGGGAGGAGTCGGCAATGAGCAGTTCTTC
>TRBJ1-1|.|once|TRBV2
CASSDQGKHTEAFF
TGTGCCAGCAGTGATCAAGGGAAACACACTGAAGCTTTCTTT
>TRBJ2-1|TRBD2|few|TRBV7-3
CASSRTSGSDEQFF
TGTGCCAGCAGCAGGACTAGCGGGAGCGATGAGCAGTTCTTC
>TRBJ1-1|.|.|TRBV14
CASSHQENTEAFF
TGTGCCAGCAGCCATCAGGAGAACACTGAAGCTTTCTTT
>TRBJ1-2|.|.|TRBV28
CASGRRANYGYTF
TGTGCCAGCGGTCGACGGGCTAACTATGGCTACACCTTC
>TRBJ2-7|.|few|TRBV7-9
CASSLGLLYEQYF
TGTGCCAGCAGCTTAGGGTTGCTCTACGAGCAGTACTTC
>TRBJ2-4|TRBD1|few|TRBV27
CASSPRQGENIQYF
TGTGCCAGCAGTCCCCGACAGGGTGAAAACATTCAGTACTTC
>TRBJ2-7|.|.|TRBV2
CASSEEEQYF
TGTGCCAGCAGTGAGGAAGAGCAGTACTTC
>TRBJ2-4|TRBD1|few|TRBV28
CASSQTGTDGNIQYF
TGTGCCAGCAGCCAAACCGGGACAGATGGAAACATTCAGTACTTC
>TRBJ2-1|.|many|TRBV5-6
CASTEGWLGYNEQFF
TGTGCCAGCACCGAAGGGTGGCTTGGCTACAATGAGCAGTTCTTC
>TRBJ2-1|TRBD2|many|TRBV29-1
CSVVLAGGIYNEQFF
TGCAGCGTTGTTCTAGCGGGAGGGATCTACAATGAGCAGTTCTTC
>TRBJ2-7|.|once|TRBV4-1
CASSQDVVYEQYF
TGCGCCAGCAGCCAAGATGTCGTCTACGAGCAGTACTTC
>TRBJ2-1|TRBD2|.|TRBV20-1
CSASKQTSVYNEQFF
TGCAGTGCTTCTAAACAGACTAGCGTTTACAATGAGCAGTTCTTC
>TRBJ2-5|TRBD2|few|TRBV6-6
CASSSSGGEETQYF
TGTGCCAGCAGTTCTAGCGGGGGGGAGGAGACCCAGTACTTC
>TRBJ2-7|.|.|TRBV21-1
CASSNTSLRDTGHEQYF
TGTGCCAGCAGCAATACAAGCCTTCGGGACACGGGTCACGAGCAGTACTTC
>TRBJ2-7|TRBD2|once|TRBV28
CASPSILAVPYEQYF
TGTGCCAGCCCAAGTATACTAGCGGTCCCCTACGAGCAGTACTTC
>TRBJ1-5|.|few|TRBV20-1
CSARAGTGIQHF
TGCAGTGCTAGAGCTGGTACGGGTATACAGCATTTT
>TRBJ2-7|TRBD2|few|TRBV9
CASSVGPGGSYEQYF
TGTGCCAGCAGCGTAGGTCCGGGAGGGTCCTACGAGCAGTACTTC
>TRBJ2-1|TRBD2|few|TRBV7-3
CASSPIAGVNEQFF
TGTGCCAGCAGCCCCATAGCGGGAGTGAATGAGCAGTTCTTC
>TRBJ1-2|TRBD1|few|TRBV10-3
CAISEQGNYGYTF
TGTGCCATCAGTGAACAGGGGAACTATGGCTACACCTTC
>TRBJ1-6|.|few|TRBV27
CASSFNSGYNSPLHF
TGTGCCAGCAGTTTCAATTCAGGGTATAATTCACCCCTCCACTTT